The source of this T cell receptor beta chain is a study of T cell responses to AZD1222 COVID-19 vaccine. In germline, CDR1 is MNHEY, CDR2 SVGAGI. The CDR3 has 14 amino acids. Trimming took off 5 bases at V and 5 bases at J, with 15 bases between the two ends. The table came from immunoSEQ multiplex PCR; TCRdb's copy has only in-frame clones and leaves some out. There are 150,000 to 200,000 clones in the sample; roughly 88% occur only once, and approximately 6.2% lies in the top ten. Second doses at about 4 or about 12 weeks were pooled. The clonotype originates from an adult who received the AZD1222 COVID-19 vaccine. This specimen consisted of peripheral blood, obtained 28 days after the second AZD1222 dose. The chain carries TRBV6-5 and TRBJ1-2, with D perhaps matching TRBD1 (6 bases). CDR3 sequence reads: CASSPRTAGYGYTF. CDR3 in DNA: TGTGCCAGCAGTCCTCGGACAGCCGGATATGGCTACACCTTC.